This entry lists 26 T cell receptor beta chains sequenced from one sample in a study of cytomegalovirus exposure and HLA in healthy donors. The PCR was carried out with 60 Vbeta primers and 13 Jbeta primers. Assay: immunoSEQ multiplex PCR; the TCRdb copy retains only in-frame clones and omits some. The table records 95,000 to 150,000 clones, 81% of them present only once. The sequenced sample consisted of PBMCs. The receptors were sampled from a woman aged 40 to 50 in good health and CMV-seronegative.

V gene TRBV5-4 combines with J gene TRBJ1-3, with D possibly being TRBD1 (5 bases). V shed 3 bases and J shed 11 bases, with 18 bases lying between them. The CDR3 loop spans 14 amino acids. Germline assignment: CDR1 SGHNT and CDR2 YYREEE (reference sequence). The CDR3 nucleotides read TGTGCCAGCAGCTGGGGGGGTCGCGGGGACGCCATATATTTT. The encoded protein is CASSWGGRGDAIYF.

Notes on this clone: The germline gene is not matched at one end of the junction; a read error may be the cause. The J gene is TRBJ1-1, the V gene TRBV5-6, with no clear D. Germline V lookup: CDR1 SGHDT, CDR2 YYEEEE. The CDR3 runs 13 residues. CDR3 coding DNA: TGTGCCAGCAGCCAAACGGGGAACCCTGAAGCTTTCTTT. Translated, it gives CASSQTGNPEAFF.

The chain employs TRBV30 and TRBJ1-1; perhaps TRBD1 as D (6 bases). The length of the CDR3 is 13 residues. Germline CDR1 GTSNPN, CDR2 SVGIG (reference sequence). The ends were cut back, 3 bases at V and 1 base at J, with 9 bases in the middle. CDR3 in amino acids: CAWSRGANTEAFF. CDR3 nucleotides: TGTGCCTGGAGCCGGGGGGCGAACACTGAAGCTTTCTTT.

The chain uses TRBV6-5 and TRBJ2-5; 7 bases are shared with TRBD1. The CDR3 has 14 residues. Germline loops: CDR1 MNHEY, CDR2 SVGAGI. V shed 8 bases and J 4 bases; nucleotides not matched to a gene: 10. In nucleotides, the CDR3 is TGTGCCAGCGGACAGACAGGGACAAGAGAGACCCAGTACTTC. Amino acids: CASGQTGTRETQYF.

The rearrangement links TRBV20-1 to TRBJ2-1, with 10 nucleotides matching TRBD2. The length of the CDR3 is 11 residues. Germline V gene sequence: CDR1 DFQATT, CDR2 SNEGSKA (reference sequence). V lost 6 bases, J lost 11 bases, and 4 bases stayed unmatched. The CDR3 here is CSAASGSKQFF. In nucleotides, the CDR3 is TGCAGTGCCGCTAGCGGGAGTAAGCAGTTCTTC.

The V call is TRBV28, the J call TRBJ1-5; TRBD1 aligns across 11 bases. From germline, CDR1 is MDHEN and CDR2 SYDVKM. The CDR3 contains 15 residues. CDR3 region: CESRTGGAGNQPQHF. For the CDR3, the DNA is TGTGAAAGTCGGACAGGGGGCGCGGGCAATCAGCCCCAGCATTTT.

This sequence joins TRBV5-1 and TRBJ1-1; 10 bases map to TRBD1. The CDR3 extends over 16 amino acids. After removal of 1 base from V and 5 bases from J, the junction contained 8 bases not matched to a gene. The germline CDR1 and CDR2 sequences are SGHRS and YFSETQ. CDR3 protein: CASSLSGQGEGTEAFF. CDR3 nucleotide sequence: TGCGCCAGCAGCTTGAGTGGACAGGGGGAGGGGACTGAAGCTTTCTTT.

The chain carries TRBV2 and TRBJ1-5; no clear D. Looked up from germline, CDR1 is SNHLY and CDR2 is FYNNEI. This CDR3 is built from 14 residues. V was pared by 2 bases and J by 2 bases, with 7 bases between. The CDR3 DNA follows: TGTGCCAGCAGTGAAATCGGGGGCAATCAGCCCCAGCATTTT. Protein product: CASSEIGGNQPQHF.

The chain combines TRBV30 with TRBJ2-5, with 7 bases matching TRBD1. The tail of the sequence fits TRBJ2-7 better, so the J call may be wrong. CDR3 length: 13 amino acids. CDR1 is GTSNPN, CDR2 SVGIG, per germline (reference sequence). Here the CDR3 DNA reads TGTGCCTGGAGTGGGGGACAGTACTACGAGCAGTACTTC. Amino acids: CAWSGGQYYEQYF.

This chain connects TRBV5-4 to TRBJ2-3; the match to TRBD1 covers 7 bases. V shed 0 bases, J shed 4 bases, and the junction held 5 bases outside the gene matches. CDR1 is SGHNT and CDR2 is YYREEE in the germline V gene (reference sequence). This CDR3 spans 15 amino acids. The CDR3 DNA is TGTGCCAGCAGCTTGGTCGGGACAGTCTCAGATACGCAGTATTTT. Translation: CASSLVGTVSDTQYF. Supplemented by reference TRBV5-4 and TRBJ2-3, the full variable domain reads ETGVTQSPTHLIKTRGQQVTLRCSSQSGHNTVSWYQQALGQGPQFIFQYYREEENGRGNFPPRFSGLQFPNYSSELNVNALELDDSALYLCASSLVGTVSDTQYFGPGTRLTVL.

The chain joins TRBV5-1 to TRBJ2-7; weak D call: TRBD1 (6 bases). Germline values: CDR1 SGHRS, CDR2 YFSETQ. Trimming removed 4 bases from V and 4 bases from J, with 18 bases in between. CDR3 length: 15 residues. The CDR3 loop reads CASSRSSGTMYEQYF. CDR3 DNA: TGCGCCAGCAGCCGCAGTTCCGGGACAATGTACGAGCAGTACTTC.

V usage is TRBV5-6 and J usage is TRBJ2-1; D might be TRBD1 (7 bases). The germline V gene has CDR1 SGHDT and CDR2 YYEEEE. The V gene lost 1 base and the J gene lost 6 bases, with 17 bases spanning the gap. The CDR3 covers 16 residues. The CDR3 protein is CASSLPEGALGNEQFF. CDR3 in DNA: TGTGCCAGCAGCTTGCCGGAGGGGGCCCTCGGCAATGAGCAGTTCTTC.

The chain couples TRBV6-6 to TRBJ2-5; D might be TRBD2 (7 bases). Germline V lookup: CDR1 MNHNY, CDR2 SVGAGI (reference sequence). The CDR3 is 16 residues long. V was clipped by 0 bases and J by 5 bases, with 16 bases between them. CDR3 DNA sequence: TGTGCCAGCAGTTACTCGGCAGCGGAGGGGGGGGAGACCCAGTACTTC. This translates into CASSYSAAEGGETQYF.

This chain links TRBV7-9 with TRBJ2-1, with a weak D call TRBD2 (6 bases). This CDR3 spans 16 amino acids. Germline V lookup: CDR1 SEHNR, CDR2 FQNEAQ (reference sequence). The V gene lost 5 bases and the J gene lost 3 bases, with 17 bases spanning the gap. As DNA, the CDR3 is TGTGCCAGCAGCCGTAGGGAGGCAGGGAACTACAATGAGCAGTTCTTC. Residues: CASSRREAGNYNEQFF.

This clone appeared a few times. The V and J genes are TRBV28 and TRBJ2-3; 14 bases are shared with TRBD2. Germline CDR1 reads MDHEN; CDR2 reads SYDVKM. The J segment lost 6 bases and the V segment lost 5 bases, leaving 10 bases of the junction unmatched. The CDR3 spans 17 residues. The CDR3 protein is CASSESGTSGGQDTQYF. CDR3 coding DNA: TGTGCCAGCAGTGAATCCGGGACTAGCGGGGGACAGGATACGCAGTATTTT. Supplemented by reference TRBV28 and TRBJ2-3, the full variable domain reads DVKVTQSSRYLVKRTGEKVFLECVQDMDHENMFWYRQDPGLGLRLIYFSYDVKMKEKGDIPEGYSVSREKKERFSLILESASTNQTSMYLCASSESGTSGGQDTQYFGPGTRLTVL.

A remark on this clone: Sequence at one end of the junction differs from germline and may be a read error. The rearrangement uses TRBV13 and TRBJ2-3; D is possibly TRBD2 (6 bases). CDR3 size: 13 residues. CDR1 and CDR2 (germline): PRHDT, FYEKMQ (reference sequence). In DNA form, the CDR3 reads TGTGCCAGCAGCTCCCTCCGGGACTCGGGCATGGATTTT. Its translation is CASSSLRDSGMDF. Variable domain in full (rest from reference TRBV13 and TRBJ2-3): AAGVIQSPRHLIKEKRETATLKCYPIPRHDTVYWYQQGPGQDPQFLISFYEKMQSDKGSIPDRFSAQQFSDYHSELNMSSLELGDSALYFCASSSLRDSGMDFGPGTRLTVL.

This sequence joins TRBV5-8 and TRBJ2-1, with 8 bases that match TRBD2. The CDR3 spans 16 residues. Trimming removed 1 base from V and 10 bases from J; junction bases left unmatched: 13. Germline assignment: CDR1 SGHTS and CDR2 YDEGEE. The CDR3 reads CASSLHSAGGTTEQFF. CDR3 DNA sequence: TGTGCCAGCAGCTTGCATTCGGCGGGGGGAACTACAGAGCAGTTCTTC.

The rearrangement links TRBV2 to TRBJ2-1; TRBD1 matches 9 bases. The CDR3 spans 13 residues. The V gene end was trimmed by 8 bases and the J gene end by 6 bases; junction bases not matched to a gene: 5. Germline-derived CDR1 and CDR2 are SNHLY and FYNNEI. CDR3 bases: TGTGCCAGCCTCTCGGACAGGGGCAATGAGCAGTTCTTC. Translated, it gives CASLSDRGNEQFF.

The genes are TRBV7-8 and TRBJ2-5, with 9 bases lining up with TRBD1. V was clipped by 9 bases and J by 4 bases; unmatched bases: 15. This CDR3 spans 16 amino acids. The V gene's germline CDR1 is SGHVS and CDR2 FQNEAQ. CDR3: CASTDRGLGRGETQYF. The CDR3, as DNA: TGTGCCAGTACGGACAGGGGATTAGGGAGAGGAGAGACCCAGTACTTC. The full variable domain, its missing parts supplied by reference TRBV7-8 and TRBJ2-5, is GAGVSQSPRYKVAKRGQDVALRCDPISGHVSLFWYQQALGQGPEFLTYFQNEAQLDKSGLPSDRFFAERPEGSVSTLKIQRTQQEDSAVYLCASTDRGLGRGETQYFGPGTRLLVL.

This clone has a single count. The chain employs TRBV9 and TRBJ2-1, with D tentatively TRBD2 (6 bases). This CDR3 spans 14 amino acids. V was clipped by 4 bases and J by 7 bases, with 15 bases between them. Germline CDR1 SGDLS, CDR2 YYNGEE. In DNA, the CDR3 is TGTGCCAGCAGCTCTAGTGGGGGGAATAATGAGCAGTTCTTC. Translated: CASSSSGGNNEQFF.

This chain joins TRBV10-1 and TRBJ2-7; 9 bases fit TRBD1. Germline V CDR1 and CDR2: WNHNN, SYGVQD (reference sequence). The CDR3 consists of 15 residues. Trimming at V came to 4 bases and at J to 4 bases, leaving 8 bases not matched to a gene. The CDR3 loop is CASSASGTGPYEQYF. CDR3 DNA sequence: TGCGCCAGCAGTGCGTCCGGGACAGGGCCGTACGAGCAGTACTTC.

The CDR3 here is CASSNGRVVIRNQPQHF. As DNA, the CDR3 is TGTGCCAGCAGCAACGGCAGGGTGGTTATTCGCAATCAGCCCCAGCATTTT. J is TRBJ1-5 and V is TRBV21-1; the D segment call TRBD1 is taken from the table without a DNA check. TRBV21-1 is a recognized pseudogene. This CDR3 is 17 amino acids long.

This clone has a single count. V usage is TRBV7-2 and J usage is TRBJ2-1, with 7 bases aligning to TRBD1. Germline CDR1 SGHTA, CDR2 FQGNSA. J lost 7 bases, V lost 2 bases, and 8 bases had no gene match. The CDR3 totals 15 residues. The CDR3 here is CASSLRGQDRNEQFF. The CDR3 DNA sequence: TGTGCCAGCAGCTTAAGAGGACAGGATCGAAATGAGCAGTTCTTC.

The chain is built from TRBV25-1 and TRBJ1-5; D is possibly TRBD1 (6 bases). CDR1 and CDR2 from the germline V gene are MGHDK and SYGVNS. The CDR3 contains 15 residues. V was pared by 3 bases and J by 4 bases, with 13 bases between. In nucleotides, the CDR3 is TGTGCCAGCAGTGATTCGGACAGAGTAAATCAGCCCCAGCATTTT. It encodes CASSDSDRVNQPQHF.

The V and J genes are TRBV19 and TRBJ1-1; D remains unclear. This CDR3 is built from 13 residues. Trimming pared 5 bases from V and 6 bases from J, leaving 13 bases between. Looked up from germline, CDR1 is LNHDA and CDR2 is SQIVND (reference sequence). This CDR3 reads CASSLGTTPEAFF. CDR3 nucleotide sequence: TGTGCCAGTAGTCTAGGCACTACCCCTGAAGCTTTCTTT.

As for this clone: The same CDR3 is also encoded by other DNA sequences in this sample. The V and J genes are TRBV7-2 and TRBJ2-1; D call uncertain. Germline loops: CDR1 SGHTA, CDR2 FQGNSA. V dropped 0 bases and J dropped 0 bases, with 6 bases sitting between them. The CDR3 contains 15 residues. The CDR3 sequence: CASSLAASSYNEQFF. The CDR3 nucleotides are TGTGCCAGCAGCTTAGCGGCAAGCTCCTACAATGAGCAGTTCTTC.